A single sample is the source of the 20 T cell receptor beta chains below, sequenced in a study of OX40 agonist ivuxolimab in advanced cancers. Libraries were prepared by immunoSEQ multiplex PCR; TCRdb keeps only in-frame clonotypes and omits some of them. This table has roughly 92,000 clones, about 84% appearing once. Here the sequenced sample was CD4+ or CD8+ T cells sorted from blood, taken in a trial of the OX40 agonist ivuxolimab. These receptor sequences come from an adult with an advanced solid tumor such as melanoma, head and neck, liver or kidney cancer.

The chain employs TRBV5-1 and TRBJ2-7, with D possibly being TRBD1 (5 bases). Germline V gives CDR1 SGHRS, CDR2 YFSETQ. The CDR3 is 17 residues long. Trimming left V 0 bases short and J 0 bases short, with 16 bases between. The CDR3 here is CASSLASSSQGSYEQYF. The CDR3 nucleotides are TGCGCCAGCAGCTTGGCATCCTCCTCCCAGGGCTCCTACGAGCAGTACTTC.

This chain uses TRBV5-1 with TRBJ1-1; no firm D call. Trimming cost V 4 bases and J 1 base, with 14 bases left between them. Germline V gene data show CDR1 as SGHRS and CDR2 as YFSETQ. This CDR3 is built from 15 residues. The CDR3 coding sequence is TGCGCCAGCAGCGGGTATGGACTGACGAACACTGAAGCTTTCTTT. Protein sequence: CASSGYGLTNTEAFF.

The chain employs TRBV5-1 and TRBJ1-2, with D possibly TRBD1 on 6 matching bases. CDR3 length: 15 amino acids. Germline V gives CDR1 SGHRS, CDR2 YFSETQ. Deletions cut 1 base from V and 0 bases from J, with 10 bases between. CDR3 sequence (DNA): TGCGCCAGCAGCTTGTTGGGGGCAGCTAACTATGGCTACACCTTC. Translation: CASSLLGAANYGYTF.

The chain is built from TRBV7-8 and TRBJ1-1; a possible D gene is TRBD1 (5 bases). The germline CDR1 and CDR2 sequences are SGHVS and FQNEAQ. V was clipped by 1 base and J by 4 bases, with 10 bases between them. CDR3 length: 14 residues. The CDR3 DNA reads TGTGCCAGCAGCTTAGTAGGGGCTCGCACTGAAGCTTTCTTT. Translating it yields CASSLVGARTEAFF.

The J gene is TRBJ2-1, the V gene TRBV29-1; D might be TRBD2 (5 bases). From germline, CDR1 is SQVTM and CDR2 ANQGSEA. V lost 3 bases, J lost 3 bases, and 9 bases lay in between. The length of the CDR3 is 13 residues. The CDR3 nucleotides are TGCAGCGTTGAGCGACTAAACTACAATGAGCAGTTCTTC. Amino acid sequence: CSVERLNYNEQFF.

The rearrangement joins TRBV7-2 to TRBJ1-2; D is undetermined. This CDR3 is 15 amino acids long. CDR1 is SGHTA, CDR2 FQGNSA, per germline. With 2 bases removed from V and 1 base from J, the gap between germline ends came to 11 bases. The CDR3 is CASSLSPRDNYGYTF. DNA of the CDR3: TGTGCCAGCAGCTTAAGTCCAAGGGATAACTATGGCTACACCTTC.

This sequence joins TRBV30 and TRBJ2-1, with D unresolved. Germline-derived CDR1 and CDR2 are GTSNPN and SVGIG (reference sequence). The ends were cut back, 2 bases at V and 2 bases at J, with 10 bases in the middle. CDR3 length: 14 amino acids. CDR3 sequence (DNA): TGTGCCTGGAGTCATTGGGGAACCTACAATGAGCAGTTCTTC. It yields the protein CAWSHWGTYNEQFF.

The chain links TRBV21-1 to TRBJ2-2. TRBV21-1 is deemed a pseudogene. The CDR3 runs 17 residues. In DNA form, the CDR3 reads TGTGCCAGCAGCAGGGGAAGAGCAGGGGGAGGGATCAGGGAGCTGTTTTTT. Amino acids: CASSRGRAGGGIRELFF.

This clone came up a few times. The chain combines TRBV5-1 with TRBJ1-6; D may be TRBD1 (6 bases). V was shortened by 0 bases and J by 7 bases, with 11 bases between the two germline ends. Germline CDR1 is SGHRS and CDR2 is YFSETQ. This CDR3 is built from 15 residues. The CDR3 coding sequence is TGCGCCAGCAGCTTGGATGGACAGTCGAATTCACCCCTCCACTTT. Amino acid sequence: CASSLDGQSNSPLHF.

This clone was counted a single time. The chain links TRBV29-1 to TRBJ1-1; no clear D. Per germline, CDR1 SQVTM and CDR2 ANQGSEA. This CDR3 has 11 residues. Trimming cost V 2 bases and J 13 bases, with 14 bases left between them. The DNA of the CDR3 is TGCAGCGTTGAACGGGGAGGGAGGAATTTCTTT. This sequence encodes CSVERGGRNFF.

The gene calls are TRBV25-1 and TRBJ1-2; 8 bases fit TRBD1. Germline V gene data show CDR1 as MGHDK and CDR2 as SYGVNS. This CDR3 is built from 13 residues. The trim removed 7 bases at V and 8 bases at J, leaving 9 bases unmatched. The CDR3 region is CASTSQGAHGYTF. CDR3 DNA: TGTGCCAGCACCTCGCAGGGGGCGCACGGCTACACCTTC.

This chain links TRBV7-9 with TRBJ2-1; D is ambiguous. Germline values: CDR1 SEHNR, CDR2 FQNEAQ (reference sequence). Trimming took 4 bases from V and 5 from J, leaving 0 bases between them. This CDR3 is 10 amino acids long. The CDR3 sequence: CASSYNEQFF. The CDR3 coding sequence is TGTGCCAGCAGCTACAATGAGCAGTTCTTC.

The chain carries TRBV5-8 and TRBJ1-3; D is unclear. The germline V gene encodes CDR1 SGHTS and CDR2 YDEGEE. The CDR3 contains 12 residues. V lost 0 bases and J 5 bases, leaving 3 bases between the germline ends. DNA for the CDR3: TGTGCCAGCAGCTTGGGCCGAAACACCATATATTTT. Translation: CASSLGRNTIYF. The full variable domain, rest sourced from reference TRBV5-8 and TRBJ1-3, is EAGVTQSPTHLIKTRGQQATLRCSPISGHTSVYWYQQALGLGLQFLLWYDEGEERNRGNFPPRFSGRQFPNYSSELNVNALELEDSALYLCASSLGRNTIYFGEGSWLTVV.

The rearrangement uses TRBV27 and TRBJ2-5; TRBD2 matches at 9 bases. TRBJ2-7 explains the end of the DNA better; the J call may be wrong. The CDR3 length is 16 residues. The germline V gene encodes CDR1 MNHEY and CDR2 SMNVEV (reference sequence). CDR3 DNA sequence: TGTGCCAGCAGCTACTCTTTGGGCGGGAGGGCCTACGAGCAGTACTTC. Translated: CASSYSLGGRAYEQYF.

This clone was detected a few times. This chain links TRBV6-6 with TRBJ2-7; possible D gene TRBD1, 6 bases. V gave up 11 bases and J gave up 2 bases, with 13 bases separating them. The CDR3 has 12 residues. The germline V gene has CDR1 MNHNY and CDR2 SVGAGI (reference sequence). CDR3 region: CASTDRTYEQYF. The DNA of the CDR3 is TGTGCCTCTACCGACAGGACCTACGAGCAGTACTTC.

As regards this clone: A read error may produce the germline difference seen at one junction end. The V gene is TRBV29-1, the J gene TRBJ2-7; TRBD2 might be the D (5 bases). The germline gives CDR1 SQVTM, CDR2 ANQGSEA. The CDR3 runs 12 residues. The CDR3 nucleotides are TGCAGCGTTGAAGGGGGTTCGGGGAACCAGGACTTC. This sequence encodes CSVEGGSGNQDF.

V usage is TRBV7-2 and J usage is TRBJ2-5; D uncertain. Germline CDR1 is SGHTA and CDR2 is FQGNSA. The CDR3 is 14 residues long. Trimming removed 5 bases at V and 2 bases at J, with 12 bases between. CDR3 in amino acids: CASSPRQLQETQYF. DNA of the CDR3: TGTGCCAGCAGCCCTCGGCAGCTACAAGAGACCCAGTACTTC.

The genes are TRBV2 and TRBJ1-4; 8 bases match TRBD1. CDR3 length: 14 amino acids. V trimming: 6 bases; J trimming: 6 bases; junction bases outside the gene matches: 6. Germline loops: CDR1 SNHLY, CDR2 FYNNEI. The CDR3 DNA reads TGTGCCAGCAGGACAGGGGTCCAGTATGAAAAACTGTTTTTT. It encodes CASRTGVQYEKLFF.

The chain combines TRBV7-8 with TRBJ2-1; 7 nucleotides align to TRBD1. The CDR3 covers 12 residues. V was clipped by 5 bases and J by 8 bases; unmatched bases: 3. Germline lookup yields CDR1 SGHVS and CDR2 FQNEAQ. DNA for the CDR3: TGTGCCAGCAGCCCGACAGGGTATGAGCAGTTCTTC. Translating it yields CASSPTGYEQFF.

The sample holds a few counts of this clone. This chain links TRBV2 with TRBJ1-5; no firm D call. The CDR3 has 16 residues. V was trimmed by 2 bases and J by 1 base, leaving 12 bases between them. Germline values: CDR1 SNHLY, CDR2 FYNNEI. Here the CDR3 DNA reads TGTGCCAGCAGTGAACTCGAGTTTATCAGCAATCAGCCCCAGCATTTT. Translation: CASSELEFISNQPQHF.